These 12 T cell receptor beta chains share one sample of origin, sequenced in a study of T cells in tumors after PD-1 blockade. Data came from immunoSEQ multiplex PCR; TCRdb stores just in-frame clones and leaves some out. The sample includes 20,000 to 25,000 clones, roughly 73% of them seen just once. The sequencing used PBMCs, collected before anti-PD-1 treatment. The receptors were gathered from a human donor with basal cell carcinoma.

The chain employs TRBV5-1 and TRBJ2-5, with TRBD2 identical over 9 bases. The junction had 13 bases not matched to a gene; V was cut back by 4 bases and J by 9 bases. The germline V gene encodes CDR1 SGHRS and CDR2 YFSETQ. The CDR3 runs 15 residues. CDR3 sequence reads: CASSPQTSGTQSQYF. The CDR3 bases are TGCGCCAGCAGCCCCCAGACTAGCGGTACCCAATCCCAGTACTTC.

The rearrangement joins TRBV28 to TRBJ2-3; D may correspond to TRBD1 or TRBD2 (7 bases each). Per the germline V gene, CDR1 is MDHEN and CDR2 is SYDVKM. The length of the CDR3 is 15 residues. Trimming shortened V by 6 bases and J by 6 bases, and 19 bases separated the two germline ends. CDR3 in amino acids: CASSPGGEGQDTQYF. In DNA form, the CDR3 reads TGTGCCAGCAGCCCAGGGGGGGAGGGCCAGGATACGCAGTATTTT.

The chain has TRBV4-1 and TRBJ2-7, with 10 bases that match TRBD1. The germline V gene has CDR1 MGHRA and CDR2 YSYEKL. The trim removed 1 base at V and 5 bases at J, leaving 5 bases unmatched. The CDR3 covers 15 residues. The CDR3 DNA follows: TGCGCCAGCAGCCAAGTGGGGACAGGGGTCGACGAGCAGTACTTC. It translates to CASSQVGTGVDEQYF.

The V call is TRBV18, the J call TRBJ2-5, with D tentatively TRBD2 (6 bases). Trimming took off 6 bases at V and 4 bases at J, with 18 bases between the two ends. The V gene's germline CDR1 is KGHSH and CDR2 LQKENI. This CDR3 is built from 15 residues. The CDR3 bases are TGTGCCAGCTCTTTCGGTATGCGGGGTGGAGAGACCCAGTACTTC. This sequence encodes CASSFGMRGGETQYF.

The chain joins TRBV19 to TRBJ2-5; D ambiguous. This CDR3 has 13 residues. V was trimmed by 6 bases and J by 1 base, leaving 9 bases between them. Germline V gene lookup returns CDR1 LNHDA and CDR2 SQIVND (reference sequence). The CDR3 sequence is CASRDYSQETQYF. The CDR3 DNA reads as TGTGCCAGTAGGGATTACAGCCAAGAGACCCAGTACTTC.

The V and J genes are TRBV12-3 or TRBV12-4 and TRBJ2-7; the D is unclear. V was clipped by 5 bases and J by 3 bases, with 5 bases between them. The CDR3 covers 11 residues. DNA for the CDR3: TGTGCCAGCAGTATAAACTACGAGCAGTACTTC. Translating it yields CASSINYEQYF.

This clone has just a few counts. This CDR3 is CASLRAGGYNEQFF. CDR3 bases: TGTGCCAGCCTGAGGGCGGGAGGGTACAATGAGCAGTTCTTC. This chain uses TRBV19 with TRBJ2-1, with 9 bases aligning to TRBD2. The CDR3 has 14 residues. Germline trimming cut 9 bases from V and 4 bases from J; bases unmatched to any gene: 7. Per the germline V gene, CDR1 is LNHDA and CDR2 is SQIVND (reference sequence). The full variable domain, completed using reference TRBV19 and TRBJ2-1, is DGGITQSPKYLFRKEGQNVTLSCEQNLNHDAMYWYRQDPGQGLRLIYYSQIVNDFQKGDIAEGYSVSREKKESFPLTVTSAQKNPTAFYLCASLRAGGYNEQFFGPGTRLTVL.

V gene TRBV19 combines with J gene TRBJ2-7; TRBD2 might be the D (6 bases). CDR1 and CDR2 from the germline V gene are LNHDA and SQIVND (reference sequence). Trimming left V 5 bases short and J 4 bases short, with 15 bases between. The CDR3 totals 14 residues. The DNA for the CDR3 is TGTGCCAGTAGTGCATTTAGCGGCCCATACGAGCAGTACTTC. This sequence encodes CASSAFSGPYEQYF.

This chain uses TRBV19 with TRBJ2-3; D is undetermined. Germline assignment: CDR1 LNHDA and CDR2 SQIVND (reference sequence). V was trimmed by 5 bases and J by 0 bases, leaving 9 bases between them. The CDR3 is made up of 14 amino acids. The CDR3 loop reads CASSVSTSTDTQYF. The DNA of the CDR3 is TGTGCCAGTAGTGTATCCACTAGCACAGATACGCAGTATTTT.

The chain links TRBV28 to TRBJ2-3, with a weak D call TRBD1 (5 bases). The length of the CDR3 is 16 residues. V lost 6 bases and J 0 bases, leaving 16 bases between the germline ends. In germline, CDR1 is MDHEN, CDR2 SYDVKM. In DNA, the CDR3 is TGTGCCAGCAGACCTGCAGGGTACTATAGCACAGATACGCAGTATTTT. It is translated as CASRPAGYYSTDTQYF.

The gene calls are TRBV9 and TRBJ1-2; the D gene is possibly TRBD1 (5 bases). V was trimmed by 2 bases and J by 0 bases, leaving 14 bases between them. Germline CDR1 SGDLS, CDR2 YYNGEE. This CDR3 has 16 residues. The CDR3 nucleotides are TGTGCCAGCAGCGTTCTGACAGACAGCACTAACTATGGCTACACCTTC. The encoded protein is CASSVLTDSTNYGYTF.

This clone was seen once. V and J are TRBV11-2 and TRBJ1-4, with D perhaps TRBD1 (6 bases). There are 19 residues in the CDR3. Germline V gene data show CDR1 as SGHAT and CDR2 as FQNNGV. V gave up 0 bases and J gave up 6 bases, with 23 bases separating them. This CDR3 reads CASSLDWAGEGPHHEKLFF. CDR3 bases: TGTGCCAGCAGCTTAGATTGGGCAGGGGAAGGGCCGCACCATGAAAAACTGTTTTTT.